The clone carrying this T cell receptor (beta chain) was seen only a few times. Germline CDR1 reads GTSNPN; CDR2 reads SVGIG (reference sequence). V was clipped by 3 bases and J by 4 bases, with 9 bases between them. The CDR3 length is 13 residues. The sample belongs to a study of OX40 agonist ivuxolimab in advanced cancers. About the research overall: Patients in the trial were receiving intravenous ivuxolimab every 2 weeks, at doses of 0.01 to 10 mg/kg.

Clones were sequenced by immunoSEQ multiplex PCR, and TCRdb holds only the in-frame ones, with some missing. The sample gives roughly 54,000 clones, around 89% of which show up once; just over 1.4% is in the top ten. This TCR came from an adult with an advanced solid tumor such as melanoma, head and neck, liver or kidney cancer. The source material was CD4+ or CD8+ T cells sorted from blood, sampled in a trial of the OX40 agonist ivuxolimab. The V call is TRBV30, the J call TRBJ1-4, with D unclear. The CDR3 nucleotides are TGTGCCTGGAGACGCCAGATTAATGAAAAACTGTTTTTT. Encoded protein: CAWRRQINEKLFF.